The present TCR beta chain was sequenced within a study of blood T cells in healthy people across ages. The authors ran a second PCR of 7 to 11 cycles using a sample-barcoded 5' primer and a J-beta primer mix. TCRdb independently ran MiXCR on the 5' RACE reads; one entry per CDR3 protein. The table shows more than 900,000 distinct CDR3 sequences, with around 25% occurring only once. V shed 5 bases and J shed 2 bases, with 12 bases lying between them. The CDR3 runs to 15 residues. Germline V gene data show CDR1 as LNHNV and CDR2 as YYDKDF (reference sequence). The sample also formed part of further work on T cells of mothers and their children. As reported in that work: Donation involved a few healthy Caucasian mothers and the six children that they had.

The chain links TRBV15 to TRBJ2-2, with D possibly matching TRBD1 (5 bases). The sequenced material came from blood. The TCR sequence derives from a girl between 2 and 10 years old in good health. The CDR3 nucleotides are TGTGCCACCAGCGTGAGACAGACCAACACCGGGGAGCTGTTTTTT. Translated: CATSVRQTNTGELFF.